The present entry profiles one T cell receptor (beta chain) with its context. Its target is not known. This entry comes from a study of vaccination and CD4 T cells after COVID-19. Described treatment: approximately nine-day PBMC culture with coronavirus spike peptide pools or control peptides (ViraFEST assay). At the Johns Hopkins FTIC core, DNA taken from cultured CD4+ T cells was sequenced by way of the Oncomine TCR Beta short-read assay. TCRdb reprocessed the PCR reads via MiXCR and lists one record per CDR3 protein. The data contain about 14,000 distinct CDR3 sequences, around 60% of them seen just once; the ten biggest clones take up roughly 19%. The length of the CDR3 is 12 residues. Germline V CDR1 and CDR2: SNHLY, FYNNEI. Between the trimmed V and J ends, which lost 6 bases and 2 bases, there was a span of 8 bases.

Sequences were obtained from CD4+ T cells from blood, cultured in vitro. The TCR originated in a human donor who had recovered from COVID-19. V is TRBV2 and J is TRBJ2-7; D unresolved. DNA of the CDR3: TGTGCCAGCAGGTACCCCCCCTACGAGCAGTACTTC. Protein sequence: CASRYPPYEQYF.